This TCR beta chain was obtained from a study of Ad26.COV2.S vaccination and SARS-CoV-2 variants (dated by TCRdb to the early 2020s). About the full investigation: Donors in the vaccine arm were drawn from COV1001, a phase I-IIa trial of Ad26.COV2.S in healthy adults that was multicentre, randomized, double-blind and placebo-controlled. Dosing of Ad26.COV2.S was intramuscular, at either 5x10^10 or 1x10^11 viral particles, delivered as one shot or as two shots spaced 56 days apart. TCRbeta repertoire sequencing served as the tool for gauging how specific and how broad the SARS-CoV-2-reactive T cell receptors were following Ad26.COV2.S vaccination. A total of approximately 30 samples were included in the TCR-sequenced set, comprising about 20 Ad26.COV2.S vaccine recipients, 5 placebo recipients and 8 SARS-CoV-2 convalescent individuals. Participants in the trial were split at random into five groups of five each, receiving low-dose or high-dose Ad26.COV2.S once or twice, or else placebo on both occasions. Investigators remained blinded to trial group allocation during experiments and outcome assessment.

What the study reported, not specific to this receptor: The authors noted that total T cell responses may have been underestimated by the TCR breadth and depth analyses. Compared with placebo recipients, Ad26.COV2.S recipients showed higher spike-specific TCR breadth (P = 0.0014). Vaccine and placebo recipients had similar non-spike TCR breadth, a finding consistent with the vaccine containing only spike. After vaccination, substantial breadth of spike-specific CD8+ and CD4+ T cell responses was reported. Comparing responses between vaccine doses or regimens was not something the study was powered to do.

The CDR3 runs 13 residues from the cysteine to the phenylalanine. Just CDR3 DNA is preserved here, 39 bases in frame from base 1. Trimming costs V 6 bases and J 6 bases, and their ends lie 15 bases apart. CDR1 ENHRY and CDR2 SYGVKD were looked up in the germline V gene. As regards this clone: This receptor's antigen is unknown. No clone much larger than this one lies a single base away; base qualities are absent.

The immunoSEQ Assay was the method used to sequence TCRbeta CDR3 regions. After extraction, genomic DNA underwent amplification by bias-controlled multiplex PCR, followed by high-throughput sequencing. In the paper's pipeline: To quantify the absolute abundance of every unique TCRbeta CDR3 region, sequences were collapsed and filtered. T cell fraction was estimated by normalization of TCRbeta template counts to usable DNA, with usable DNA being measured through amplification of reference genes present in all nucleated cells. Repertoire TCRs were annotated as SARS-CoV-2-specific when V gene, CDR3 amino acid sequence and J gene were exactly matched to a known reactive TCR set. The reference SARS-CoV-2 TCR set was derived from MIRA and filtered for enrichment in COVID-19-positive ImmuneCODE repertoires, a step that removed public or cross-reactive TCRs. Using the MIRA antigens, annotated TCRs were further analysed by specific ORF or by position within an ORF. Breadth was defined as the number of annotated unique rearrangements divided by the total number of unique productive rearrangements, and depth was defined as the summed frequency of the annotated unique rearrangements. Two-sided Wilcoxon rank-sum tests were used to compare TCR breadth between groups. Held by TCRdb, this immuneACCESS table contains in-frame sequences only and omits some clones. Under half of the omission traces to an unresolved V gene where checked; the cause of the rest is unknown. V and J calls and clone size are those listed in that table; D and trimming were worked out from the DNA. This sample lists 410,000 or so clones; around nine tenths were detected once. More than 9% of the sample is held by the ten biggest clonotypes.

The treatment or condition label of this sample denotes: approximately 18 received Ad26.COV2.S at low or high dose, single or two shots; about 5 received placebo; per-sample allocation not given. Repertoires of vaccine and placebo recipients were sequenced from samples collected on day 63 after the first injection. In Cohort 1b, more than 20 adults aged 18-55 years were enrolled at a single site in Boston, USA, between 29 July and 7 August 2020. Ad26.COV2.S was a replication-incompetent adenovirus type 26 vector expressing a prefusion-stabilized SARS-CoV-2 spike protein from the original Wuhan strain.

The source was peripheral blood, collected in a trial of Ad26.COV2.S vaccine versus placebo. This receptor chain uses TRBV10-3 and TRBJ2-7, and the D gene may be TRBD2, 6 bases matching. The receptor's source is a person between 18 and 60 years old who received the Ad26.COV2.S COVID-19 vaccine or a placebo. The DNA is TGTGCCATCAGGGGAGGAGGGCCCGGCGAGCAGTACTTC. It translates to CAIRGGGPGEQYF.